The 17 T cell receptor beta chains below were found in one sample sequenced in a study of cytomegalovirus exposure and HLA in healthy donors. The PCR contained 60 Vbeta and 13 Jbeta primers. TCRdb keeps only in-frame clones here, not all; method: immunoSEQ multiplex PCR. In the table there are hundreds of thousands of clones, 77% of which are singletons. Sequencing was done on a sample of PBMCs. The source of these receptors is a woman in her fifties or sixties in good health and CMV-seropositive.

V and J are TRBV28 and TRBJ2-1; tentative D call: TRBD1 (6 bases). The CDR3 covers 14 residues. Between the trimmed V and J ends, which lost 3 bases and 7 bases, there was a span of 13 bases. CDR1 is MDHEN, CDR2 SYDVKM, per germline. In DNA, the CDR3 is TGTGCCAGCAGTTTGGGGGCGCCAGGGAATGAGCAGTTCTTC. Amino acids: CASSLGAPGNEQFF.

The chain links TRBV11-2 to TRBJ2-5; possible D gene TRBD1, 6 bases. CDR3 size: 14 residues. V lost 1 base to trimming and J lost 5 bases, with 11 bases between them. The germline gives CDR1 SGHAT, CDR2 FQNNGV. CDR3 DNA: TGTGCCAGCAGCTTAGTCCAGGGGTCGGAGACCCAGTACTTC. Translated: CASSLVQGSETQYF.

The chain couples TRBV2 to TRBJ2-5; D might be TRBD2 (5 bases). CDR1 is SNHLY, CDR2 FYNNEI, per germline. Trimming took 10 bases from V and 4 from J, leaving 16 bases between them. This CDR3 region has 13 residues. The CDR3 coding sequence is TGTGCCAACTCCCGGGGTCTGGGAGAGACCCAGTACTTC. Amino acids: CANSRGLGETQYF.

The chain is built from TRBV19 and TRBJ1-2, with D possibly being TRBD1 (6 bases). This CDR3 comprises 15 residues. Between the trimmed V and J ends, which lost 6 bases and 2 bases, there was a span of 16 bases. Germline CDR1 reads LNHDA; CDR2 reads SQIVND (reference sequence). The CDR3 nucleotides read TGTGCCAGTAGGCGGGCAGGACAGATAAACTATGGCTACACCTTC. Protein product: CASRRAGQINYGYTF.

The chain recombines TRBV4-2 with TRBJ2-1; 8 bases align to TRBD2. J gave up 2 bases and V 0 bases, and 6 bases lay outside the gene matches. Germline CDR1 LGHNA, CDR2 YNFKEQ. The CDR3 spans 17 residues. CDR3 sequence (DNA): TGTGCCAGCAGCCAAGATATGAGCGGGAGTACCTACAATGAGCAGTTCTTC. Translated: CASSQDMSGSTYNEQFF.

V and J are TRBV10-3 and TRBJ2-1; a possible D gene is TRBD2 (5 bases). The CDR3 sequence is 15 residues long. The germline V gene has CDR1 ENHRY and CDR2 SYGVKD. Trimming removed 4 bases from V and 4 bases from J, with 14 bases in between. The CDR3 is CAISGPAVGYNEQFF. The CDR3 DNA is TGTGCCATCAGTGGTCCAGCGGTGGGTTACAATGAGCAGTTCTTC.

The gene calls are TRBV14 and TRBJ1-2; TRBD1 might be the D (6 bases). Trimming cost V 0 bases and J 6 bases, with 11 bases left between them. The CDR3 length is 14 residues. Germline lookup yields CDR1 SGHDN and CDR2 FVKESK. The CDR3 coding sequence is TGTGCCAGCAGCCAAGACCCAGGGGCCCATGGCTACACCTTC. It encodes CASSQDPGAHGYTF.

This clone showed up just a few times. The chain carries TRBV2 and TRBJ2-7; 14 bases fit TRBD2. The CDR3 is made up of 13 amino acids. Unmatched junction bases numbered 1, after V lost 5 bases and J lost 7 bases. CDR1 and CDR2 (germline): SNHLY, FYNNEI. The CDR3 protein is CASSRLAGGEQYF. The CDR3 coding sequence is TGTGCCAGCAGTCGACTAGCGGGGGGGGAGCAGTACTTC.

V is TRBV28 and J is TRBJ1-5; TRBD1 aligns across 8 bases. Looked up from germline, CDR1 is MDHEN and CDR2 is SYDVKM. There are 13 residues in the CDR3. Losses at the gene ends were 6 bases for V and 11 bases for J; bases not matched to a gene: 9. CDR3 amino acids: CASRLTGDRAQHF. For the CDR3, the DNA is TGTGCCAGCAGGCTGACAGGGGATCGGGCCCAGCATTTT.

A single count supports this clone. This chain links TRBV18 with TRBJ2-1; 8 bases line up with TRBD1. The J segment lost 4 bases and the V segment lost 3 bases, leaving 8 bases of the junction unmatched. The germline gives CDR1 KGHSH, CDR2 LQKENI. The CDR3 is 16 amino acids. The CDR3 DNA reads as TGTGCCAGCTCACCGAGGACAGGGCAAAAATACAATGAGCAGTTCTTC. Protein: CASSPRTGQKYNEQFF. Together with reference TRBV18 and TRBJ2-1, the CDR3 gives the full variable domain: NAGVMQNPRHLVRRRGQEARLRCSPMKGHSHVYWYRQLPEEGLKFMVYLQKENIIDESGMPKERFSAEFPKEGPSILRIQQVVRGDSAAYFCASSPRTGQKYNEQFFGPGTRLTVL.

This chain uses TRBV30 with TRBJ1-2; 8 bases are shared with TRBD1. The J segment lost 2 bases and the V segment lost 4 bases, leaving 6 bases of the junction unmatched. Per the germline V gene, CDR1 is GTSNPN and CDR2 is SVGIG (reference sequence). The CDR3 totals 14 residues. CDR3 coding DNA: TGTGCCTGGAACGGGGACAGGAGAAACTATGGCTACACCTTC. It specifies CAWNGDRRNYGYTF.

The chain recombines TRBV5-6 with TRBJ2-1, with D possibly TRBD2 on 6 matching bases. CDR3 size: 17 residues. Trimming pared 5 bases from V and 3 bases from J, leaving 21 bases between. Germline lookup yields CDR1 SGHDT and CDR2 YYEEEE. The CDR3 DNA reads as TGTGCCAGCAGATCAACGGCGGGCGGGGTAAGCTACAATGAGCAGTTCTTC. Translated: CASRSTAGGVSYNEQFF.

CDR3 in amino acids: CASSLIDRALVYGYTF. The CDR3 DNA sequence: TGTGCCAGCAGTTTAATTGACAGGGCCTTAGTCTATGGCTACACCTTC. V and J are TRBV28 and TRBJ1-2; 7 nucleotides match TRBD1. Germline CDR1 reads MDHEN; CDR2 reads SYDVKM. The CDR3 contains 16 residues. V gave up 2 bases and J gave up 4 bases; unmatched junction bases: 10.

V gene TRBV2 combines with J gene TRBJ1-2, with D perhaps matching TRBD1 (5 bases). CDR3 length equals 12 residues. Trimming took off 10 bases at V and 8 bases at J, with 17 bases between the two ends. CDR1 and CDR2 (germline): SNHLY, FYNNEI. The CDR3 sequence: CATTGGGGGYTF. The CDR3 DNA reads TGTGCCACCACCGGGGGAGGAGGAGGCTACACCTTC. Drawing the rest from reference TRBV2 and TRBJ1-2, the complete variable domain is EPEVTQTPSHQVTQMGQEVILRCVPISNHLYFYWYRQILGQKVEFLVSFYNNEISEKSEIFDDQFSVERPDGSNFTLKIRSTKLEDSAMYFCATTGGGGGYTFGSGTRLTVV.

This clone was seen only once. This chain's CDR3 is CASSFGGTGHNEKLFF. CDR3 nucleotides: TGTGCCAGCAGCTTTGGTGGGACAGGTCACAATGAAAAACTGTTTTTT. The chain recombines TRBV5-5 with TRBJ1-4; 8 bases match TRBD1. The CDR3 consists of 16 residues. J was trimmed by 5 bases and V by 2 bases; bases with no gene match: 8. Per germline, CDR1 SGHKS and CDR2 YYEKEE (reference sequence).

The chain joins TRBV5-4 to TRBJ2-3; no clear D. In germline, CDR1 is SGHNT, CDR2 YYREEE (reference sequence). This CDR3 has 14 residues. Trimming removed 1 base at V and 4 bases at J, with 10 bases between. CDR3 nucleotide sequence: TGTGCCAGCAGCTTGAATATGTCCCCAGATACGCAGTATTTT. This codes for CASSLNMSPDTQYF.

Here the CDR3 reads CSVEGAGGPAGELFF. DNA for the CDR3: TGCAGCGTTGAAGGAGCGGGGGGGCCGGCCGGGGAGCTGTTTTTT. The chain links TRBV29-1 to TRBJ2-2; 10 nucleotides match TRBD2. Trimming took 1 base from V and 6 from J; bases not matched to a gene: 5. The germline V gene has CDR1 SQVTM and CDR2 ANQGSEA. CDR3 size: 15 residues.